One T cell receptor beta chain is described in this entry. Antigen unknown. Here immunoSEQ multiplex PCR was the method, and the copy in TCRdb shows in-frame clones only, minus some. The table includes around 60,000 clones, approximately 91% detected once. Germline lookup yields CDR1 SGDLS and CDR2 YYNGEE. The CDR3 is made up of 15 amino acids. V shed 3 bases and J shed 0 bases, with 10 bases lying between them. The data stem from a study of OX40 agonist ivuxolimab in advanced cancers. Study context: Every patient in dose escalation had hepatocellular carcinoma, melanoma, renal cell or head and neck cancer.

General study findings and limits: Among the least clonally expanded were partial responders at 0.1-3.0 mg/kg.

This clonotype was sampled from an adult with an advanced solid tumor such as melanoma, head and neck, liver or kidney cancer. The material was CD4+ or CD8+ T cells sorted from blood, obtained in a trial of the OX40 agonist ivuxolimab. This sequence joins TRBV9 and TRBJ1-3; D not certain. The CDR3 loop reads CASSAWEGSGNTIYF. CDR3 DNA: TGTGCCAGCAGCGCATGGGAGGGCTCTGGAAACACCATATATTTT. Together with reference TRBV9 and TRBJ1-3, the CDR3 gives the full variable domain: DSGVTQTPKHLITATGQRVTLRCSPRSGDLSVYWYQQSLDQGLQFLIQYYNGEERAKGNILERFSAQQFPDLHSELNLSSLELGDSALYFCASSAWEGSGNTIYFGEGSWLTVV.